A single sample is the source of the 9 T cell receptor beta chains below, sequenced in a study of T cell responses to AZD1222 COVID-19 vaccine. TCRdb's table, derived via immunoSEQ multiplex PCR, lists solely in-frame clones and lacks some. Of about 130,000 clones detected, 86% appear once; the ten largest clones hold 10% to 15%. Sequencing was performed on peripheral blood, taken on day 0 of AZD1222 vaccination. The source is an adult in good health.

As DNA, the CDR3 is TGTGCCAGCAGCGTAGGGGTCCTGATGAACACTGAAGCTTTCTTT. Translating it yields CASSVGVLMNTEAFF. The chain uses TRBV9 and TRBJ1-1, with D unresolved. CDR3 length equals 15 residues. V shed 0 bases and J shed 0 bases, with 9 bases lying between them. CDR1 and CDR2 from the germline V gene are SGDLS and YYNGEE.

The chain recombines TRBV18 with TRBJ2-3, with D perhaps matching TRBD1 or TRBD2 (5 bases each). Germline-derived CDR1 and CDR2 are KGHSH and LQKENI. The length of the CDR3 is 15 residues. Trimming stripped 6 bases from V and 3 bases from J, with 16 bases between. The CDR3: CASSRQPSRTDTQYF. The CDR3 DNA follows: TGTGCCAGCTCGCGACAGCCTAGCAGGACAGATACGCAGTATTTT.

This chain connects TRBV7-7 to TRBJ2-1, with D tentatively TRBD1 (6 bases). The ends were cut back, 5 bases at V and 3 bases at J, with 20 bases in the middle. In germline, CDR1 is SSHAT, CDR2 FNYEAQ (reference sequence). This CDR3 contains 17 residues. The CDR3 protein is CASSPTALAGDYNEQFF. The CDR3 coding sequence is TGTGCCAGCAGCCCCACGGCTTTGGCAGGGGACTACAATGAGCAGTTCTTC.

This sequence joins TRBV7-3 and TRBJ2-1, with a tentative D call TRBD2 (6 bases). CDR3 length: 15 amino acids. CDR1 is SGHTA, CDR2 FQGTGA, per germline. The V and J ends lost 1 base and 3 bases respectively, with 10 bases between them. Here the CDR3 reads CASSLRLDNYNEQFF. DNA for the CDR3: TGTGCCAGCAGCTTAAGACTAGATAACTACAATGAGCAGTTCTTC. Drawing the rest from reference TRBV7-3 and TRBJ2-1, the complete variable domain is GAGVSQTPSNKVTEKGKYVELRCDPISGHTALYWYRQSLGQGPEFLIYFQGTGAADDSGLPNDRFFAVRPEGSVSTLKIQRTERGDSAVYLCASSLRLDNYNEQFFGPGTRLTVL.

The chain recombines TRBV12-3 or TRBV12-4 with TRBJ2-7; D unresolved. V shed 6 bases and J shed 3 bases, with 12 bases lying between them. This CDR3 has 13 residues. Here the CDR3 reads CASSHNPDYEQYF. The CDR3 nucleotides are TGTGCCAGCAGCCATAACCCGGACTACGAGCAGTACTTC.

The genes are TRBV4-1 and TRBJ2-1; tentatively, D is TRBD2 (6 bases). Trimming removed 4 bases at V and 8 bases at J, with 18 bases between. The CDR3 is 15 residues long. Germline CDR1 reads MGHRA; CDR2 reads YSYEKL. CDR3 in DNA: TGCGCCAGCAGCCCAATCCTGCGGGGTGGTCATGAGCAGTTCTTC. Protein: CASSPILRGGHEQFF.

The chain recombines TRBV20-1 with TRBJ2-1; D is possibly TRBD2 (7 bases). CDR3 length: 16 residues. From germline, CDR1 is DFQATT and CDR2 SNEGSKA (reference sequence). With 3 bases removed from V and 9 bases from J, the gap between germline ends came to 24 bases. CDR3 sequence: CSASANLGGRAFEQFF. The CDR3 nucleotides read TGCAGTGCTAGTGCCAATCTAGGGGGGAGGGCCTTTGAGCAGTTCTTC.

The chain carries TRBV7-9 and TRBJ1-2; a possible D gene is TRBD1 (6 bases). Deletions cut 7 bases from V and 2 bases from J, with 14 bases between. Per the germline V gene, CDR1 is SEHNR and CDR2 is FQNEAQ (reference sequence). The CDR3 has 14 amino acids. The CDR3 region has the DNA TGTGCCAGCAATCGGAACACAGGGAACTATGGCTACACCTTC. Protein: CASNRNTGNYGYTF.

CDR3 protein: CASSDRQGNEKLFF. DNA for the CDR3: TGTGCCAGCAGTGACAGACAGGGGAATGAAAAACTGTTTTTT. The rearrangement uses TRBV2 and TRBJ1-4; 8 nucleotides match TRBD1. The germline V gene has CDR1 SNHLY and CDR2 FYNNEI. With V trimmed by 3 bases and J by 5 bases, 2 bases remained unmatched. The CDR3 is 14 residues long. Drawing the rest from reference TRBV2 and TRBJ1-4, the complete variable domain is EPEVTQTPSHQVTQMGQEVILRCVPISNHLYFYWYRQILGQKVEFLVSFYNNEISEKSEIFDDQFSVERPDGSNFTLKIRSTKLEDSAMYFCASSDRQGNEKLFFGSGTQLSVL.